The clone carrying this T cell receptor beta chain was detected ten times or more. Its specificity is unknown. The CDR3 runs 11 residues. Deletions cut 3 bases from V and 7 bases from J, with 4 bases between. The germline V gene encodes CDR1 MDHEN and CDR2 SYDVKM. To make TCR beta libraries, researchers used iRepertoire HTBI primers and Arm-PCR of CDR3 regions. TCRdb re-analysed the multiplex PCR reads in MiXCR, keeping a single row per CDR3 protein. The sample carries over 250,000 distinct CDR3 sequences, around 20% recorded once. Time point in this sample: persistent/refractory GD, antithyroid drugs over 5 years with positive TRAb. The TCR library was made from RNA that had been extracted from PBMCs in TRIzol. The data are from a study of regulatory T cells in long-lasting Graves disease. Findings and limits, study-wide: Persistent disease samples used TRBV28, TRBJ1-2 and TRBJ2-5 preferentially.

The origin of this receptor is a female donor with Graves disease. The starting material was peripheral blood mononuclear cells (PBMCs), obtained when the disease was refractory, from a patient treated with antithyroid drugs. The chain recombines TRBV28 with TRBJ2-1; D not resolved. CDR3 sequence reads: CASSLGNEQFF. The CDR3 region has the DNA TGTGCCAGCAGTTTGGGGAATGAGCAGTTCTTC.